This TCR beta chain comes out of a study of metastatic and nonmetastatic thyroid tumors. Study in general: Repertoires of blood and of tissue (tumor or nodule) from malignant and benign thyroid patients were compared. Study results and caveats: Patients with malignant thyroid tumors reportedly had significantly higher TCR beta diversity than those with benign nodules, in blood and tumor.

This clone showed up many times. Its target is unknown. TCRdb reanalyzed the PCR reads with MiXCR. The sample lists 35,000 to 50,000 clones; less than 20% were seen once. V was cut by 0 bases and J by 4 bases, with 21 bases left in between. CDR1 and CDR2 from the germline V gene are SQVTM and ANQGSEA. CDR3 length: 17 residues. None of the patients had undergone any treatment ahead of thyroid surgery. Material for sequencing was tumor tissue. V is TRBV29-1 and J is TRBJ1-2; D possibly corresponds to TRBD1 (6 bases). The receptor was isolated from a female donor with papillary thyroid cancer or a benign thyroid nodule (not recorded which). Some clones in this sample may be carry-over from other donors' samples. The CDR3 bases are TGCAGCGTTGAAGATCCGGGATGGCAGGGGAGAATCTATGGCTACACCTTC. Encoded protein: CSVEDPGWQGRIYGYTF.